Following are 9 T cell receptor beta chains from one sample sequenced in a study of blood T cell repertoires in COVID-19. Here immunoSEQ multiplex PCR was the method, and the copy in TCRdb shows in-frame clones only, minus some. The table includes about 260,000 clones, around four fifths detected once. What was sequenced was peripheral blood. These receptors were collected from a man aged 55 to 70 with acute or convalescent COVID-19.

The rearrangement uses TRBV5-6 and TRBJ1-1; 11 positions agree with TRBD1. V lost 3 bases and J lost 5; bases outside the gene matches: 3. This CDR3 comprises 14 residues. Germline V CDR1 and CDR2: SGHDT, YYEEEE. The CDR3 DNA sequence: TGTGCCAGCAGCTGGGACAGGGGGAGGACTGAAGCTTTCTTT. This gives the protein CASSWDRGRTEAFF.

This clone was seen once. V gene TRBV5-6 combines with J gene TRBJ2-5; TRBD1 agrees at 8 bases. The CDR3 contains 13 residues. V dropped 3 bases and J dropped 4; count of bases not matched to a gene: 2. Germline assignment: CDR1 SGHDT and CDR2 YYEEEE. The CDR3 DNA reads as TGTGCCAGCAGCTCGGGGACAGGAGAGACCCAGTACTTC. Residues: CASSSGTGETQYF.

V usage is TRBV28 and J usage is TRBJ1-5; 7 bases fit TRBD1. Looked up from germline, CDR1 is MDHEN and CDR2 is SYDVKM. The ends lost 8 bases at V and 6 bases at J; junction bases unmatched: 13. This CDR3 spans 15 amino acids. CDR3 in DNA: TGTGCCAGCTCCACCTTAGGGGGCTCTCGTCAGCCCCAGCATTTT. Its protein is CASSTLGGSRQPQHF.

In DNA form, the CDR3 reads TGTGCCAGCAGCTTGCTAGCGGGGGACACAGATACGCAGTATTTT. This gives the protein CASSLLAGDTDTQYF. This chain joins TRBV5-6 and TRBJ2-3, with 10 bases fitting TRBD2. This CDR3 comprises 15 residues. Trimming removed 1 base from V and 2 bases from J; junction bases left unmatched: 1. Germline assignment: CDR1 SGHDT and CDR2 YYEEEE.

In DNA form, the CDR3 reads TGTGCCAGCAGCCCTGGCCCCACCGGGGAGCTGTTTTTT. Protein: CASSPGPTGELFF. The chain couples TRBV7-6 to TRBJ2-2; D gene ambiguous. CDR3 length equals 13 residues. Between the trimmed V and J ends, which lost 5 bases and 4 bases, there was a span of 8 bases. CDR1 and CDR2 (germline): SGHVS, FNYEAQ.

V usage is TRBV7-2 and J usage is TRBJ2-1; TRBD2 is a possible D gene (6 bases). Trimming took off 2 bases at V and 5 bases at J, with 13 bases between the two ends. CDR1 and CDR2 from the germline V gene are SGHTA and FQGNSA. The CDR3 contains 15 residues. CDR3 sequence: CASSLSPSAHNEQFF. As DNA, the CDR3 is TGTGCCAGCAGCTTATCACCTAGCGCCCACAATGAGCAGTTCTTC.

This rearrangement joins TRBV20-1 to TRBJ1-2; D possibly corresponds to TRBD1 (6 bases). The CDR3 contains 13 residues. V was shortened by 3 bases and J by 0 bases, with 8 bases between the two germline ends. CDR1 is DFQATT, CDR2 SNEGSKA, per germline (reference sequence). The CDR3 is CSASGQSNYGYTF. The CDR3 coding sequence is TGCAGTGCTAGTGGACAGTCTAACTATGGCTACACCTTC.

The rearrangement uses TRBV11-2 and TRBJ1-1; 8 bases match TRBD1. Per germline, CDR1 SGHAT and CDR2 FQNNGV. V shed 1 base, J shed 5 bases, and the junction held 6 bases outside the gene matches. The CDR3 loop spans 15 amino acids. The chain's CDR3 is CASSLVRTGRTEAFF. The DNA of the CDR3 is TGTGCCAGCAGCTTAGTGAGGACAGGGCGGACTGAAGCTTTCTTT. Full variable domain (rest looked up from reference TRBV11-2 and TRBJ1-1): EAGVAQSPRYKIIEKRQSVAFWCNPISGHATLYWYQQILGQGPKLLIQFQNNGVVDDSQLPKDRFSAERLKGVDSTLKIQPAKLEDSAVYLCASSLVRTGRTEAFFGQGTRLTVV.

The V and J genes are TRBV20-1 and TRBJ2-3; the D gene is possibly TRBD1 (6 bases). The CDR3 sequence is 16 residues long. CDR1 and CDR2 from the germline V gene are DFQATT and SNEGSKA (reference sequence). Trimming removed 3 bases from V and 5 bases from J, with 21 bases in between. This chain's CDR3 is CSASTYRETPLDTQYF. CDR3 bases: TGCAGTGCTAGTACCTACAGGGAAACTCCCCTAGATACGCAGTATTTT.